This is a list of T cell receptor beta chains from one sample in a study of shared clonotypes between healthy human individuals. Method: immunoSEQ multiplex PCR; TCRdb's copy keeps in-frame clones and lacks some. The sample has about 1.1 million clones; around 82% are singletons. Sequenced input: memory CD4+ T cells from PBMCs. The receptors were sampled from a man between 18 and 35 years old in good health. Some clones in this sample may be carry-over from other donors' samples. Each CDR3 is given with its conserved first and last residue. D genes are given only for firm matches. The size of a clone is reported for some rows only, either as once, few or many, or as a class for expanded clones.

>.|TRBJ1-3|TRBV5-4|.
CASSLARGNTIYF
TGTGCCAGCAGCTTGGCACGCGGAAACACCATATATTTT
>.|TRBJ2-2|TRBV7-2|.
CASSLDRLANTGELFF
TGTGCCAGCAGCTTGGATAGACTCGCGAACACCGGGGAGCTGTTTTTT
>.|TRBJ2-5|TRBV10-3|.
CATAPNGEETQYF
TGTGCCACCGCACCGAACGGAGAAGAGACCCAGTACTTC
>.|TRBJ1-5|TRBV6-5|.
CASSYSGVGGQPQHF
TGTGCCAGCAGTTACTCCGGGGTGGGTGGTCAGCCCCAGCATTTT
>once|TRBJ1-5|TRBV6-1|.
CASSAGWGNQPQHF
TGTGCCAGCAGTGCTGGATGGGGCAATCAGCCCCAGCATTTT
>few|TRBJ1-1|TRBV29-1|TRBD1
CSVMGQMNTEAFF
TGCAGCGTGATGGGACAGATGAACACTGAAGCTTTCTTT
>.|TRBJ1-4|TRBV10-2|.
CASSDWAGVEKLFF
TGCGCCAGCAGTGACTGGGCAGGGGTTGAAAAACTGTTTTTT
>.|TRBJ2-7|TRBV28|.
CASSFLPPRANEQYF
TGTGCCAGCTCCTTCCTTCCGCCCAGGGCCAACGAGCAGTACTTC
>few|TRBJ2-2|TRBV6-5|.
CASSYSRANTGELFF
TGTGCCAGCAGTTACTCCCGGGCGAACACCGGGGAGCTGTTTTTT
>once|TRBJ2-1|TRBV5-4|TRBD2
CASSLALSGTNNEQFF
TGTGCCAGCAGCTTGGCCCTAAGCGGGACGAACAATGAGCAGTTCTTC
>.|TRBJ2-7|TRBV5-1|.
CASSLSAEQYF
TGCGCCAGCAGTCTCAGTGCCGAGCAGTACTTC
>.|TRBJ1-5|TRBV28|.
CASSPPLTFAGNQPQHF
TGTGCCAGCAGTCCACCGCTTACCTTTGCGGGCAATCAGCCCCAGCATTTT
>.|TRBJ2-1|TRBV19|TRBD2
CASSRGTSGNRNEQFF
TGTGCCAGTAGTCGGGGGACTAGCGGGAACAGGAATGAGCAGTTCTTC
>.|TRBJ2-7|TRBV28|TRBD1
CASNPGGRTYEQYF
TGTGCCAGCAACCCAGGGGGCCGGACCTACGAGCAGTACTTC
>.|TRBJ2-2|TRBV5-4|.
CASSPGTHSTGELFF
TGTGCCAGCAGCCCAGGGACCCACTCAACCGGGGAGCTGTTTTTT
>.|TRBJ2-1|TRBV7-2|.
CASSLVSGYNEQFF
TGTGCCAGCAGCTTAGTCTCCGGCTACAATGAGCAGTTCTTC
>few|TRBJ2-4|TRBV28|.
CASSIPSANIQYF
TGTGCCAGCAGCATCCCTTCAGCGAACATTCAGTACTTC
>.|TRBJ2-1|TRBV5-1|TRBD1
CASSRGQGYEQFF
TGCGCCAGCAGCAGGGGACAGGGGTACGAGCAGTTCTTC
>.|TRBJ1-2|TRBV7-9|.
CASSKDGGIYGYTF
TGTGCCAGCAGCAAAGATGGGGGGATCTATGGCTACACCTTC
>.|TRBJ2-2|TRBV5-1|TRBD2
CASSPGGTSGTGELFF
TGCGCCAGCAGCCCCGGCGGGACTAGCGGTACCGGGGAGCTGTTTTTT
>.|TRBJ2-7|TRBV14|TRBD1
CASSPLGQGREQYF
TGTGCCAGCAGTCCCTTGGGACAGGGTCGCGAGCAGTACTTC
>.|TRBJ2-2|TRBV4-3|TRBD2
CASSPRGPRETSGELFF
TGCGCCAGCAGCCCTCGGGGTCCGCGGGAGACGTCCGGGGAGCTGTTTTTT
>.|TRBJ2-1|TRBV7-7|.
CASSLSGSHNEQFF
TGTGCCAGCAGCTTAAGTGGCTCACACAATGAGCAGTTCTTC
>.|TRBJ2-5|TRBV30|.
CAWRAEGVKYF
TGTGCCTGGAGGGCTGAGGGGGTGAAGTACTTC
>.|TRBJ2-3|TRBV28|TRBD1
CASSLRQGGADTQYF
TGTGCCAGCAGTTTAAGACAGGGGGGGGCAGATACGCAGTATTTT
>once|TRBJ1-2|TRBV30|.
CAWNPGRKYGYTF
TGTGCCTGGAACCCCGGACGGAAATATGGCTACACCTTC
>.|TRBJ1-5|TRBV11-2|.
CASSPGSGANQPQHF
TGTGCCAGCAGCCCGGGATCCGGGGCGAATCAGCCCCAGCATTTT
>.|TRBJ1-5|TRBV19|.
CASSRIGGGGQPQHF
TGTGCCAGTAGTCGGATCGGAGGGGGTGGTCAGCCCCAGCATTTT
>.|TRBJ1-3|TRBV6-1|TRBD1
CASRELQGSGNTIYF
TGTGCCAGCAGAGAGCTACAGGGGTCTGGAAACACCATATATTTT
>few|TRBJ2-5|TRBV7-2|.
CASSAIKETQYF
TGTGCCAGCAGCGCAATAAAAGAGACCCAGTACTTC